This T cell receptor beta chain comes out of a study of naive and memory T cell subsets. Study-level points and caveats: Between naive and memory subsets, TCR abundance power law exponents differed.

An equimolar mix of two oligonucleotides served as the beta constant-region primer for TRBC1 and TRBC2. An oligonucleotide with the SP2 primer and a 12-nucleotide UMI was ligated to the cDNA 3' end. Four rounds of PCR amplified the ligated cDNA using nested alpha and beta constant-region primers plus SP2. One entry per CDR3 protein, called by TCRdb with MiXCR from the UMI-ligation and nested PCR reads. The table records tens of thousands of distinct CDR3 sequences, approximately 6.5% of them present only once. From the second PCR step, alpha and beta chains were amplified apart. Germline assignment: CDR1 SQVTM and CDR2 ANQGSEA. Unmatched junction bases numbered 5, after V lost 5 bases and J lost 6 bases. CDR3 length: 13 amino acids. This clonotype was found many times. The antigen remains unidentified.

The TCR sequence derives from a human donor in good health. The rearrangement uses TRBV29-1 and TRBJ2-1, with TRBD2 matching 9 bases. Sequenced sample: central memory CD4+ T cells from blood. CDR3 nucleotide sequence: TGCAGCGTTATAGCGGGAGTTCGCAATGAGCAGTTCTTC. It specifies CSVIAGVRNEQFF.